The rows below give T cell receptor beta chains drawn from one sample of a study of shared clonotypes between healthy human individuals. The method was immunoSEQ multiplex PCR; TCRdb's version includes in-frame clones alone and lacks a portion of them. Among about 590,000 clones listed, over 95% were seen once. The sample consisted of naive CD8+ T cells sorted from blood. The source is a woman aged 30 to 39 in good health. The CDR3 runs from the conserved cysteine through the conserved F or W. The D gene is left open where the match is weak.

j_call v_call d_call cdr3_aa cdr3_nt
TRBJ1-1 TRBV29-1 TRBD1 CSVGAGGMNTEAFF TGCAGCGTTGGGGCAGGGGGAATGAACACTGAAGCTTTCTTT
TRBJ2-1 TRBV11-2 TRBD2 CASSLSPSGRASYNEQFF TGTGCCAGCAGCTTATCCCCAAGCGGGAGGGCCTCCTACAATGAGCAGTTCTTC
TRBJ2-5 TRBV5-4 NA CASSLGRGTQYF TGTGCCAGCAGCCTGGGACGAGGGACCCAGTACTTC
TRBJ2-1 TRBV27 NA CASTSTRVNEQFF TGTGCCAGCACCTCTACTCGGGTCAATGAGCAGTTCTTC
TRBJ2-7 TRBV6-5 NA CASSFGGPEQYF TGTGCCAGCAGTTTTGGAGGACCCGAGCAGTACTTC
TRBJ2-1 TRBV19 NA CASSTALGGINEQFF TGTGCCAGTAGTACGGCCCTGGGCGGCATAAATGAGCAGTTCTTC
TRBJ1-4 TRBV6-1 NA CASSERVGNEKLFF TGTGCCAGCAGTGAAAGAGTAGGGAATGAAAAACTGTTTTTT
TRBJ2-1 TRBV5-1 NA CASSFGGSGNEQFF TGCGCCAGCAGCTTCGGTGGGAGTGGCAATGAGCAGTTCTTC
TRBJ1-4 TRBV28 TRBD1 CAGDDPGQGITNEKLFF TGTGCCGGGGACGATCCGGGACAGGGGATTACTAATGAAAAACTGTTTTTT
TRBJ2-1 TRBV5-1 TRBD2 CASSFWFSGRDEQFF TGCGCCAGCAGCTTTTGGTTTAGCGGGAGGGATGAGCAGTTCTTC
TRBJ2-5 TRBV28 TRBD2 CASSLSSLAGAEEAQYF TGTGCCAGCAGTTTATCCTCACTAGCGGGAGCGGAGGAGGCCCAGTACTTC
TRBJ2-7 TRBV27 TRBD2 CASSRTSGWSEQYF TGTGCCAGCAGTAGGACTAGCGGGTGGAGCGAGCAGTACTTC
TRBJ1-3 TRBV28 NA CASSLLPSGNTIYF TGTGCCAGCAGTTTACTTCCTTCAGGAAACACCATATATTTT
TRBJ1-2 TRBV27 NA CASRGDANYGYTF TGTGCCAGCCGGGGGGACGCTAACTATGGCTACACCTTC
TRBJ2-1 TRBV6-5 NA CASRMGTSYNEQFF TGTGCCAGCAGGATGGGAACCTCCTACAATGAGCAGTTCTTC
TRBJ2-7 TRBV5-5 NA CASSLGLAEATYEQYF TGTGCCAGCAGCTTGGGTTTAGCGGAGGCTACCTACGAGCAGTACTTC
TRBJ2-7 TRBV11-2 NA CASSLAGSGYEQYF TGTGCCAGCAGCTTAGCGGGGTCGGGGTACGAGCAGTACTTC
TRBJ2-1 TRBV13 NA CASSLGGSSDNEQFF TGTGCCAGCAGCTTAGGTGGGAGTAGTGACAATGAGCAGTTCTTC
TRBJ1-2 TRBV9 NA CASSVEGEFGYTF TGTGCCAGCAGCGTCGAGGGGGAGTTTGGCTACACCTTC
TRBJ2-7 TRBV30 NA CAWKRRGSYEQYF TGTGCCTGGAAAAGAAGGGGATCCTACGAGCAGTACTTC
TRBJ1-1 TRBV4-2 NA CASSQGVPNTEAFF TGTGCCAGCAGCCAAGGGGTCCCGAACACTGAAGCTTTCTTT
TRBJ2-1 TRBV2 NA CASRAGLPNEQFF TGTGCCAGCAGGGCGGGACTTCCTAATGAGCAGTTCTTC
TRBJ2-6 TRBV5-8 NA CASSAGPSSGANVLTF TGTGCCAGCAGCGCGGGACCTAGCTCTGGGGCCAACGTCCTGACTTTC
TRBJ2-1 TRBV4-1 TRBD2 CASSQLAGSDEQFF TGCGCCAGCAGCCAACTAGCGGGAAGCGATGAGCAGTTCTTC
TRBJ2-1 TRBV10-1 TRBD2 CASSEGTGLALNEQFF TGCGCCAGCAGTGAGGGGACGGGACTAGCGCTTAATGAGCAGTTCTTC
TRBJ2-7 TRBV5-6 NA CASSLAGSYYEQYF TGTGCCAGCAGCTTGGCCGGGTCCTACTACGAGCAGTACTTC
TRBJ1-2 TRBV5-4 TRBD1 CASSITQGDYGYTF TGTGCCAGCAGCATTACACAGGGGGACTATGGCTACACCTTC
TRBJ2-7 TRBV2 TRBD2 CASHPGGSSYEQYF TGTGCCAGCCACCCGGGGGGAAGCTCCTACGAGCAGTACTTC
TRBJ2-1 TRBV4-2 TRBD2 CASSQEGISGRYSYNEQFF TGTGCCAGCAGCCAAGAGGGGATTAGCGGGCGCTACTCCTACAATGAGCAGTTCTTC
TRBJ1-2 TRBV6-1 NA CASSEGSGPLYGYTF TGTGCCAGCAGTGAGGGGAGCGGACCCTTGTACGGCTACACCTTC
TRBJ2-7 TRBV28 TRBD2 CASSRSGIPYEQYF TGTGCCAGCAGCCGTAGCGGGATTCCATACGAGCAGTACTTC
TRBJ1-1 TRBV10-2 NA CASWGGAEAFF TGCGCCAGCTGGGGGGGCGCTGAAGCTTTCTTT
TRBJ1-5 TRBV10-1 NA CASSETRHPGPQHF TGCGCCAGCAGTGAGACGCGACACCCGGGGCCCCAGCATTTT
TRBJ1-1 TRBV10-3 NA CAIRNPSDPQTEAFF TGTGCCATCAGGAACCCATCGGACCCCCAAACTGAAGCTTTCTTT
TRBJ1-2 TRBV9 TRBD1 CASSGWSVPGQGTANYGYTF TGTGCCAGCAGCGGCTGGTCTGTCCCGGGACAGGGGACCGCTAACTATGGCTACACCTTC
TRBJ1-5 TRBV15 TRBD1 CATSGQGGGQPQHF TGTGCCACCAGCGGACAGGGGGGAGGGCAGCCCCAGCATTTT
TRBJ2-7 TRBV7-3 TRBD2 CASSQGPTSGSKDEQYF TGTGCCAGCAGCCAGGGGCCCACTAGCGGGAGTAAGGACGAGCAGTACTTC